This T cell receptor (beta chain) emerged from a study of control samples from healthy donors and cancer patients. The CDR3 is 15 amino acids. V was pared by 1 base and J by 1 base, with 3 bases of the junction left unmatched. Germline values: CDR1 SGHDT, CDR2 YYEEEE. On this clone itself: Different DNA sequences within this sample yield the same CDR3.

Generated by immunoSEQ multiplex PCR, the TCRdb table keeps only in-frame clones and is missing some. The table lists approximately 70,000 clones, nearly 85% of them singletons. This TCR came from a man in his forties or fifties in good health. V gene TRBV5-6 combines with J gene TRBJ2-3; TRBD2 matches 7 bases. The source material was blood. CDR3 loop: CASSLPGGRTDTQYF. In nucleotides, the CDR3 is TGTGCCAGCAGCTTGCCGGGGGGTCGCACAGATACGCAGTATTTT.